This TCR beta chain was sequenced during a study of graft-versus-host responses after intestinal transplantation. Study summary: Isolated intestinal, liver-intestinal, or multivisceral transplants were what recipients had.

Using immunoSEQ multiplex PCR, the repertoire was profiled, and TCRdb retains in-frame clones only, with some absent. The table shows over 80,000 clones, with about nine tenths occurring only once. Germline CDR1 reads ENHRY; CDR2 reads SYGVKD. The V gene lost 6 bases and the J gene lost 2 bases, with 22 bases spanning the gap. The CDR3 is made up of 18 amino acids. A remark on this clone: Its antigen remains unknown.

Study observations and caveats: Recipient marrow showed GvH clones, some seen first in ileum or blood. Within allografts, high graft-versus-host to host-versus-graft clonal ratios were seen among patients with graft-donor T cell macrochimerism.

The material was unstimulated CD8+ T cells sorted from spleen or lymph node cells, obtained before transplant. The source of this sequence is a human donor who was the organ donor for an intestinal transplant. The chain is built from TRBV10-3 and TRBJ1-4; a weak D match, TRBD1 (6 bases). The CDR3 spells CAISERWRGARTNEKLFF. CDR3 DNA sequence: TGTGCCATCAGCGAAAGGTGGCGGGGGGCGCGCACTAATGAAAAACTGTTTTTT.